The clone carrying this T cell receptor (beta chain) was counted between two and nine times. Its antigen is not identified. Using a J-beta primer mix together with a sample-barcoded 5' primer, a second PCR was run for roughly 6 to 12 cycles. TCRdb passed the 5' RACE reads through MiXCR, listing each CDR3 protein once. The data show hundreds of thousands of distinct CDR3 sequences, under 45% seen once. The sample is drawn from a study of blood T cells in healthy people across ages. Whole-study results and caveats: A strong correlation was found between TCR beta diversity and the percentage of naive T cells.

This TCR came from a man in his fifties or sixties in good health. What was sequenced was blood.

CDR3 nucleotide sequence: TGTGCCACCAGTAGGTGGGCCGGGGATGAGCAGTTCTTC. It encodes CATSRWAGDEQFF. The J gene is TRBJ2-1, the V gene TRBV24-1, with a weak D call TRBD2 (5 bases). This CDR3 has 13 amino acids. Germline V CDR1 and CDR2: KGHDR, SFDVKD. V was shortened by 6 bases and J by 8 bases, with 13 bases between the two germline ends.